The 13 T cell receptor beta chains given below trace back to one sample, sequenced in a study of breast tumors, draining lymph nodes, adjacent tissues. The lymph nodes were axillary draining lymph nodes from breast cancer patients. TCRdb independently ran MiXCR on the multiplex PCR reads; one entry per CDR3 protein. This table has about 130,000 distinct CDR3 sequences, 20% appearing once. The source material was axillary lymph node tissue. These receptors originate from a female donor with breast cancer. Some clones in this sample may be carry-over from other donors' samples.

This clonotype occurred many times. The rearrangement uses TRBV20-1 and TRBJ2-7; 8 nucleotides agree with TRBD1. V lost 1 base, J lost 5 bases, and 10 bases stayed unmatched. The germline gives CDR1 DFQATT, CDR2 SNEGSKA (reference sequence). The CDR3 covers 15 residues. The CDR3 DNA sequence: TGCAGTGCTAGAGGACAGAATGACAGGGGCCACGAGCAGTACTTC. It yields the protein CSARGQNDRGHEQYF.

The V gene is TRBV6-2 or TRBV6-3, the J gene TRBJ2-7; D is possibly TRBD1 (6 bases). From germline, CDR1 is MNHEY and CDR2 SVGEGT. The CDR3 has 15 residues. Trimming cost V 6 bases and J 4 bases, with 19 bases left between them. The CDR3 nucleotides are TGTGCCAGCAGCCGCCGGGACAAGAAAATATACGAGCAGTACTTC. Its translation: CASSRRDKKIYEQYF.

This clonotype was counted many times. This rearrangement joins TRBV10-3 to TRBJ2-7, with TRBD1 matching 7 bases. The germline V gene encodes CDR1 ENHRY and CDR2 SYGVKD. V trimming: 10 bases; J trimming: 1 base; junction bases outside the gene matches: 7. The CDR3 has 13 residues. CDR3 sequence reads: CATLKQGSYEQYF. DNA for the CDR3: TGTGCCACCCTAAAACAGGGGTCCTACGAGCAGTACTTC.

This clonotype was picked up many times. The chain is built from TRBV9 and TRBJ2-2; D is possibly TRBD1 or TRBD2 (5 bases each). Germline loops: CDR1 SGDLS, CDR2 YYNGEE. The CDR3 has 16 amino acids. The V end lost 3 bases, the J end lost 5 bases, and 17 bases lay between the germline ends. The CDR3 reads CASSAPRDEITGELFF. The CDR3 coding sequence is TGTGCCAGCAGCGCCCCCCGGGACGAGATTACCGGGGAGCTGTTTTTT.

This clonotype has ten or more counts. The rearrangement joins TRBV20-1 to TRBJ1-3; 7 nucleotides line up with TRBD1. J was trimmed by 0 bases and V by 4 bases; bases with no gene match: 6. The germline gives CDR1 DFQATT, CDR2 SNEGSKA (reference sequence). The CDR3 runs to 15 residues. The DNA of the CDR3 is TGCAGTGCTAATAGACAGGGTGACTCTGGAAACACCATATATTTT. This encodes CSANRQGDSGNTIYF.

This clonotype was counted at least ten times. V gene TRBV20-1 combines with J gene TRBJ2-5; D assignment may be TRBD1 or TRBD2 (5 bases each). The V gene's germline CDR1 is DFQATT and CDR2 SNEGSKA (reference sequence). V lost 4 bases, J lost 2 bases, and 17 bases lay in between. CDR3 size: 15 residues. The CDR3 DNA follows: TGCAGTGCTAACCCAAACTGGGACGCGCAAGAGACCCAGTACTTC. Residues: CSANPNWDAQETQYF.

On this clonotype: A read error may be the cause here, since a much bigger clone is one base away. CDR3 in amino acids: CATSGDGGSNEQFF. Here the CDR3 DNA reads TGTGCCACCAGTGGGGATGGGGGAAGCAATGAGCAGTTCTTC. The chain has TRBV24-1 and TRBJ2-1, with D perhaps given as TRBD1 or TRBD2 (5 bases each). The CDR3 sequence is 14 residues long. In germline, CDR1 is KGHDR, CDR2 SFDVKD. The germline V and J ends were trimmed by 5 bases and 6 bases, with 13 bases remaining between them.

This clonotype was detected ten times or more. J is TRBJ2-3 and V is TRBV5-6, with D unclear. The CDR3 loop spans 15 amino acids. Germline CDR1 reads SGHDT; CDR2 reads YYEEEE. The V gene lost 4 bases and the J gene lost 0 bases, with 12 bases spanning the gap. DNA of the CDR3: TGTGCCAGCAGCCAGCGTGTTGTTAGCACAGATACGCAGTATTTT. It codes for CASSQRVVSTDTQYF.

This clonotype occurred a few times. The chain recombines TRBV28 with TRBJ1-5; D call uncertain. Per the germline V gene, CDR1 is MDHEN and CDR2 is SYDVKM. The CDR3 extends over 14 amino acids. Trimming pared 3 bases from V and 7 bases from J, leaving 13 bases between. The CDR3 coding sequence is TGTGCCAGCAGTTTCTCGTCTCTTGGGCAGCCCCAGCATTTT. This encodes CASSFSSLGQPQHF.

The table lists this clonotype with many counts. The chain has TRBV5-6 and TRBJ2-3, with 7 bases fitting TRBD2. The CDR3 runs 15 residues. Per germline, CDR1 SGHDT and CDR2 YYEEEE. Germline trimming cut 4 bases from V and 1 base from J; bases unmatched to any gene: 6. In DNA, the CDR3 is TGTGCCAGCAGCGTGAAGCGGGGACGCACAGATACGCAGTATTTT. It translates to CASSVKRGRTDTQYF.

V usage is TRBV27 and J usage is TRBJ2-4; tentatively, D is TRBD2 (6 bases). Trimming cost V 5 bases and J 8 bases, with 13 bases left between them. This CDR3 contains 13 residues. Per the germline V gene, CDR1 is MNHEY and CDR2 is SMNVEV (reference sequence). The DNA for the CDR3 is TGTGCCAGCAGTCGGGACTTTTTTGACATTCAGTACTTC. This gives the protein CASSRDFFDIQYF.

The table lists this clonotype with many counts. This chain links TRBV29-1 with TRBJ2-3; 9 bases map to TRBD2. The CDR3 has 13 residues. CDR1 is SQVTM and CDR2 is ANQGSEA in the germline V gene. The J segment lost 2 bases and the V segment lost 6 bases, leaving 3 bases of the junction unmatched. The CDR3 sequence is CSVTSGNTDTQYF. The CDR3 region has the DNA TGCAGCGTGACTAGCGGAAACACAGATACGCAGTATTTT.

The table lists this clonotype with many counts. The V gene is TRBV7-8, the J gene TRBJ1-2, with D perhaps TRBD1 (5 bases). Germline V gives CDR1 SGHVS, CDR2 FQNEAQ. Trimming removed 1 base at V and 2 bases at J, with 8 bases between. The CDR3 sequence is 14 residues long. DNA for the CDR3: TGTGCCAGCAGCTTAGAGAACAGGAACTATGGCTACACCTTC. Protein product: CASSLENRNYGYTF.